The next 29 T cell receptor beta chains were all read from a single sample in a study of blood T cell repertoires in COVID-19. Only in-frame clones appear in the TCRdb table, and some are missing; sequencing was by immunoSEQ multiplex PCR. The table records tens of thousands of clones, around 85% of them present only once. Source material: peripheral blood. All receptors come from a man aged 65 to 85 with acute or convalescent COVID-19.

The chain uses TRBV29-1 and TRBJ1-2; no clear D gene. CDR1 and CDR2 from the germline V gene are SQVTM and ANQGSEA. Trimming left V 5 bases short and J 1 base short, with 8 bases between. The CDR3 length is 12 residues. The DNA for the CDR3 is TGCAGCGTTATCCGTAGTAACTATGGCTACACCTTC. Translating it yields CSVIRSNYGYTF.

The chain combines TRBV27 with TRBJ1-3, with a weak D call TRBD1 (6 bases). V was pared by 8 bases and J by 2 bases, with 16 bases between. The germline gives CDR1 MNHEY, CDR2 SMNVEV (reference sequence). The CDR3 consists of 15 residues. This CDR3 reads CASWLNRAAGNTIYF. In DNA form, the CDR3 reads TGTGCCAGCTGGTTGAACAGGGCGGCTGGAAACACCATATATTTT.

This chain links TRBV2 with TRBJ2-2; a possible D gene is TRBD2 (5 bases). V dropped 10 bases and J dropped 2 bases, with 14 bases sitting between them. In germline, CDR1 is SNHLY, CDR2 FYNNEI. The CDR3 spans 14 residues. Written as DNA, the CDR3 is TGTGCCACCCACGAAGGGAGAAACACCGGGGAGCTGTTTTTT. Translating it yields CATHEGRNTGELFF.

This clone was observed a handful of times. The rearrangement joins TRBV18 to TRBJ2-7, with D tentatively TRBD2 (5 bases). V shed 5 bases and J shed 7 bases, with 9 bases lying between them. The CDR3 has 11 amino acids. Per germline, CDR1 KGHSH and CDR2 LQKENI. CDR3 in DNA: TGTGCCAGCTCAAAAAGCGGAGAGCAGTACTTC. Its protein is CASSKSGEQYF.

The chain employs TRBV5-5 and TRBJ2-3; 7 bases agree with TRBD1. Germline V lookup: CDR1 SGHKS, CDR2 YYEKEE (reference sequence). There are 14 residues in the CDR3. The J segment lost 4 bases and the V segment lost 7 bases, leaving 9 bases of the junction unmatched. The chain's CDR3 is CASSQGSGPDTQYF. In DNA form, the CDR3 reads TGTGCCAGCTCACAGGGGAGCGGTCCAGATACGCAGTATTTT.

The genes are TRBV19 and TRBJ1-2; D perhaps matches TRBD1 (5 bases). Germline CDR1 and CDR2: LNHDA and SQIVND (reference sequence). There are 14 residues in the CDR3. The V and J ends lost 3 bases and 1 base respectively, with 9 bases between them. The CDR3 region has the DNA TGTGCCAGTAGTATTTCCAGGGATAACTATGGCTACACCTTC. This sequence encodes CASSISRDNYGYTF.

The CDR3 coding sequence is TGTGCCAGCACCGGGACATCCCCTCTCGAGCAGTACGTC. Translating gives CASTGTSPLEQYV. The chain couples TRBV6-5 to TRBJ2-7, with TRBD1 as a possible D gene (6 bases). The germline V gene has CDR1 MNHEY and CDR2 SVGAGI. There are 13 residues in the CDR3. Trimming removed 7 bases from V and 6 bases from J, with 16 bases in between.

V and J are TRBV7-9 and TRBJ1-6; TRBD1 might be the D (6 bases). V was trimmed by 1 base and J by 10 bases, leaving 14 bases between them. CDR3 length: 15 amino acids. Germline lookup yields CDR1 SEHNR and CDR2 FQNEAQ (reference sequence). The CDR3 DNA sequence: TGTGCCAGCAGCTTAGACAGGGAAATTGGATCACCCCTCCACTTT. Encoded protein: CASSLDREIGSPLHF.

The chain is built from TRBV7-4 and TRBJ2-7, with no clear D. The V gene lost 5 bases and the J gene lost 7 bases, with 6 bases spanning the gap. Germline V gene sequence: CDR1 SGHVT, CDR2 SQSDAQ. The CDR3 consists of 10 residues. CDR3 in amino acids: CASSPTEQYV. The CDR3 DNA sequence: TGTGCCAGCAGCCCCACTGAGCAGTACGTC.

Points on this clone: The same CDR3 arises from other DNA sequences in this sample as well. V usage is TRBV3-1 (or the pseudogene TRBV3-2) and J usage is TRBJ1-6; D uncertain. The germline CDR1 and CDR2 sequences are LGHDT and YNNKEL (reference sequence). CDR3 length: 13 residues. V lost 1 base, J lost 8 bases, and 6 bases lay in between. The CDR3 loop is CASSQGGDSPLHF. CDR3 coding DNA: TGTGCCAGCAGCCAAGGCGGGGATTCACCCCTCCACTTT.

V is TRBV29-1 and J is TRBJ1-3, with a tentative D call TRBD1 (5 bases). V lost 7 bases to trimming and J lost 5 bases, with 15 bases between them. CDR3 length equals 13 residues. Germline V gene lookup returns CDR1 SQVTM and CDR2 ANQGSEA. This chain's CDR3 is CSAGGGPRNTIYF. DNA of the CDR3: TGCAGCGCCGGGGGGGGACCTCGAAACACCATATATTTT.

This rearrangement joins TRBV30 to TRBJ2-6, with D unclear. This CDR3 spans 16 amino acids. Trimming shortened V by 5 bases and J by 0 bases, and 14 bases separated the two germline ends. Germline V CDR1 and CDR2: GTSNPN, SVGIG (reference sequence). CDR3 region: CAWYPAYHSGANVLTF. The CDR3 DNA is TGTGCCTGGTACCCAGCGTACCACTCTGGGGCCAACGTCCTGACTTTC.

The chain couples TRBV5-1 to TRBJ2-3; D gene ambiguous. From germline, CDR1 is SGHRS and CDR2 YFSETQ. V dropped 4 bases and J dropped 5 bases, with 5 bases sitting between them. CDR3 length: 11 residues. CDR3 loop: CASSREDTQYF. CDR3 nucleotide sequence: TGCGCCAGCAGCCGAGAAGATACGCAGTATTTT.

The chain has TRBV6-5 and TRBJ2-5, with D maybe TRBD1 (6 bases). The CDR3 is 14 residues long. The V and J ends lost 6 bases and 3 bases respectively, with 14 bases between them. CDR1 is MNHEY and CDR2 is SVGAGI in the germline V gene. The CDR3 protein is CASRTGWAEETQYF. The CDR3 region has the DNA TGTGCCAGCAGAACAGGGTGGGCGGAAGAGACCCAGTACTTC.

The chain links TRBV5-6 to TRBJ2-5, with D perhaps matching TRBD1 (6 bases). Germline V gene sequence: CDR1 SGHDT, CDR2 YYEEEE. The CDR3 has 16 amino acids. Trimming cost V 2 bases and J 1 base, with 15 bases left between them. CDR3 sequence: CASSFQQGSFQETQYF. DNA of the CDR3: TGTGCCAGCAGCTTCCAACAGGGTAGTTTCCAAGAGACCCAGTACTTC.

This clone was picked up many times. This chain connects TRBV28 to TRBJ2-7, with 7 bases that match TRBD1. The CDR3 runs 15 residues. Germline assignment: CDR1 MDHEN and CDR2 SYDVKM. V lost 5 bases, J lost 4 bases, and 11 bases stayed unmatched. CDR3 in amino acids: CASSTRTGDFYEQYV. CDR3 DNA sequence: TGTGCCAGCAGTACCCGGACAGGAGACTTTTACGAGCAGTACGTC.

The chain recombines TRBV2 with TRBJ2-3, with TRBD2 identical over 8 bases. Germline lookup yields CDR1 SNHLY and CDR2 FYNNEI. The CDR3 spans 15 residues. Trimming removed 5 bases from V and 1 base from J; junction bases left unmatched: 5. This chain's CDR3 is CASSYSTSGTDTQYF. The CDR3 nucleotides are TGTGCCAGCAGTTACTCGACTAGCGGCACAGATACGCAGTATTTT.

The gene calls are TRBV6-1 and TRBJ1-1; D remains unclear. The CDR3 loop spans 15 amino acids. Germline V gene data show CDR1 as MNHNS and CDR2 as SASEGT. V was cut by 1 base and J by 4 bases, with 13 bases left in between. The CDR3 region is CASSEVPGVGTEAFF. The CDR3 bases are TGTGCCAGCAGTGAAGTCCCCGGGGTGGGCACTGAAGCTTTCTTT.

The chain has TRBV5-5 and TRBJ2-2; D possibly corresponds to TRBD1 (6 bases). CDR1 SGHKS and CDR2 YYEKEE come from the germline V gene (reference sequence). Trimming shortened V by 3 bases and J by 9 bases, and 18 bases separated the two germline ends. The length of the CDR3 is 15 residues. CDR3 nucleotide sequence: TGTGCCAGCAGCTCCCCCGAAACAGGGACCCGGGAGCTGTTTTTT. It codes for CASSSPETGTRELFF.

The chain has TRBV3-1 (or the pseudogene TRBV3-2) and TRBJ2-2; TRBD2 aligns across 7 bases. Germline loops: CDR1 LGHDT, CDR2 YNNKEL (reference sequence). With V trimmed by 5 bases and J by 6 bases, 12 bases remained unmatched. The CDR3 covers 16 residues. The CDR3 coding sequence is TGTGCCAGCAGCTACCAAGTTTGGGGAGGGGCCGGGGAGCTGTTTTTT. Protein product: CASSYQVWGGAGELFF.

The count of this clone is one. The chain combines TRBV24-1 with TRBJ2-1; D may be TRBD2 (5 bases). V gave up 1 base and J gave up 5 bases, with 8 bases separating them. Germline-derived CDR1 and CDR2 are KGHDR and SFDVKD. The CDR3 loop spans 14 amino acids. The CDR3 spells CATSDFAGNNEQFF. The CDR3 DNA reads TGTGCCACCAGTGATTTCGCCGGGAACAATGAGCAGTTCTTC.

The chain is built from TRBV5-1 and TRBJ2-6; 8 nucleotides agree with TRBD1. CDR1 and CDR2 from the germline V gene are SGHRS and YFSETQ. Trimming cost V 4 bases and J 4 bases; bases outside gene matches: 4. The length of the CDR3 is 15 residues. In nucleotides, the CDR3 is TGCGCCAGCAGCATCGGACAGGGCGGGGCCAACGTCCTGACTTTC. It specifies CASSIGQGGANVLTF.

This clone was counted a few times. The V gene is TRBV2, the J gene TRBJ2-1, with TRBD1 identical over 7 bases. The CDR3 loop spans 13 amino acids. Germline V gene sequence: CDR1 SNHLY, CDR2 FYNNEI. Trimming took 6 bases from V and 11 from J; bases not matched to a gene: 10. CDR3 coding DNA: TGTGCCAGCAGGGACAGGCGAGGGAATCAGCAGTTCTTC. Protein product: CASRDRRGNQQFF.

This chain joins TRBV3-1 (or the pseudogene TRBV3-2) and TRBJ2-1; 12 bases map to TRBD2. Germline V gives CDR1 LGHDT, CDR2 YNNKEL (reference sequence). The CDR3 is 15 amino acids. The trim removed 2 bases at V and 8 bases at J, leaving 4 bases unmatched. CDR3 sequence: CASSQLAGGPYEQFF. In DNA, the CDR3 is TGTGCCAGCAGCCAACTAGCGGGGGGGCCCTATGAGCAGTTCTTC.

The chain uses TRBV18 and TRBJ2-6; D possibly corresponds to TRBD1 (6 bases). This CDR3 contains 18 residues. Trimming took off 0 bases at V and 1 base at J, with 13 bases between the two ends. In germline, CDR1 is KGHSH, CDR2 LQKENI. The CDR3 loop is CASSPPNRALSGANVLTF. The CDR3 bases are TGTGCCAGCTCACCACCGAACAGGGCACTTTCTGGGGCCAACGTCCTGACTTTC.

V usage is TRBV28 and J usage is TRBJ1-6; 9 bases map to TRBD1. CDR1 and CDR2 from the germline V gene are MDHEN and SYDVKM. J was trimmed by 7 bases and V by 2 bases; bases with no gene match: 6. The CDR3 covers 16 residues. This CDR3 reads CASSLMGQGGNSPLHF. The DNA for the CDR3 is TGTGCCAGCAGTTTAATGGGACAGGGAGGAAATTCACCCCTCCACTTT.

Concerning this clone: Other nucleotide sequences from this sample produce the same CDR3. The chain joins TRBV4-1 to TRBJ1-6; D unresolved. The germline V and J ends were trimmed by 2 bases and 3 bases, with 5 bases remaining between them. The CDR3 spans 14 residues. The V gene's germline CDR1 is MGHRA and CDR2 YSYEKL. The CDR3 protein is CASSQTGYNSPLHF. CDR3 DNA: TGCGCCAGCAGCCAAACGGGCTATAATTCACCCCTCCACTTT.

The chain couples TRBV28 to TRBJ2-7, with D possibly matching TRBD2 (5 bases). V lost 5 bases and J 2 bases, leaving 7 bases between the germline ends. Germline V gene sequence: CDR1 MDHEN, CDR2 SYDVKM. This CDR3 has 12 amino acids. In DNA, the CDR3 is TGTGCCAGCAGTGAGGGAACCTACGAGCAGTACGTC. As protein: CASSEGTYEQYV.

This clone occurred a few times. V usage is TRBV4-1 and J usage is TRBJ1-4, with D uncertain. CDR3 length equals 15 residues. The V gene's germline CDR1 is MGHRA and CDR2 YSYEKL. Between the trimmed V and J ends, which lost 0 bases and 5 bases, there was a span of 10 bases. CDR3 sequence reads: CASSQDLDPNEKLFF. CDR3 coding DNA: TGCGCCAGCAGCCAAGATCTAGACCCCAATGAAAAACTGTTTTTT.